This TCR beta chain is drawn from a study of cytomegalovirus exposure and HLA in healthy donors. Overall study: Unique TCRs from HLA-typed donors, 70 million to 85 million of them, were held in an early data release.

There are 12 residues in the CDR3. Per germline, CDR1 LNHDA and CDR2 SQIVND (reference sequence). Trimming stripped 6 bases from V and 3 bases from J, with 7 bases between. Study results and caveats: TCR association rates varied by HLA locus in a later analysis, with DRB1 highest and HLA-C lowest. TCR beta V- and J-gene trimming, according to a later analysis, was linked to a missense DCLRE1C variant. Only CMV serostatus was available as immune exposure information.

Primers for the PCR totalled 60 Vbeta and 13 Jbeta. Assay: immunoSEQ multiplex PCR; the TCRdb copy retains only in-frame clones and omits some. The sample has 60,000 to 85,000 clones, around 78% seen once; the top ten hold about 3.5%. As for this clone: The antigen is not known.

Sample: PBMCs. The chain carries TRBV19 and TRBJ2-3; no reliable D call. This TCR came from a man in his forties or fifties in good health and CMV-seronegative. CDR3 loop: CASSPRTDTQYF. In DNA form, the CDR3 reads TGTGCCAGTAGCCCCAGAACAGATACGCAGTATTTT.